One T cell receptor beta chain is described in this entry. This record comes from a study of blood T cell repertoires in COVID-19. Looking at the study overall: Acute and convalescent COVID-19 samples came from the United States, Italy and Spain. T cells, B-cell-depleted T cells, or PBMCs provided the cDNA or gDNA that served as material.

The germline CDR1 and CDR2 sequences are LNHDA and SQIVND (reference sequence). The CDR3 consists of 13 residues. V gave up 3 bases and J gave up 7 bases, with 10 bases separating them. Enrolled during active infection, Seattle patients were then followed longitudinally. Authors' methods: How many nucleated cells were present was estimated from reference gene primer amplification. The table came from immunoSEQ multiplex PCR; TCRdb's copy has only in-frame clones and leaves some out. V, J and clone size are those of that table, while D and trimming were read from the DNA. This table has around 73,000 clones, roughly four fifths appearing once.

The sequenced sample consisted of peripheral blood. This rearrangement joins TRBV19 to TRBJ2-4, with D perhaps matching TRBD1 (5 bases). This TCR derives from a man between 65 and 79 years old with COVID-19, enrolled during active disease. The DNA of the CDR3 is TGTGCCAGTAGTATGGCAGGGTCGAACATTCAGTACTTC. This gives the protein CASSMAGSNIQYF.